This entry is about one TCR beta chain. The authors amplified TCR beta CDR3 regions, and they did so from RNA transcripts for repertoire sequencing. HTBI-primed first-round RT-PCR preceded second-round multiplex PCR. TCRdb passed the multiplex PCR reads through MiXCR, listing each CDR3 protein once. The data contain about 39,000 distinct CDR3 sequences, approximately 55% of them singletons. These data are taken from a study of Graves' ophthalmopathy and Graves' hyperthyroidism. Sequencing was performed on peripheral blood. This receptor was obtained from an adult woman with stable Graves' hyperthyroidism.

This CDR3 reads CASSLLGQRGFNTDTQYF. The CDR3 region has the DNA TGTGCCAGCAGTTTATTGGGCCAGAGGGGCTTCAACACAGATACGCAGTATTTT. The chain combines TRBV27 with TRBJ2-3; D is possibly TRBD1 or TRBD2 (5 bases each). Germline V gene data show CDR1 as MNHEY and CDR2 as SMNVEV (reference sequence). V gave up 1 base and J gave up 2 bases, with 19 bases separating them. This CDR3 region has 18 residues.